This T cell receptor beta chain derives from a study of T cell repertoires in cytomegalovirus infection. Study-wide points: Dominating the ex vivo response were TCR beta clonotypes that were CMV-specific and HLA-C-restricted.

Trimming took 5 bases from V and 8 from J; bases not matched to a gene: 11. CDR3 size: 15 residues. In germline, CDR1 is MNHNS, CDR2 SASEGT. This clonotype has a count of ten or more. The antigen remains unidentified. One entry per CDR3 protein, called by TCRdb with MiXCR from the reads. The sample gives about 140,000 distinct CDR3 sequences, about 6.3% of which show up once; 18% is in the top ten. Sequencing input: PBMCs. This TCR was recovered from a human donor in good health (CMV status not recorded). Some clones in this sample may be carry-over from other donors' samples. The chain recombines TRBV6-1 with TRBJ2-1; 8 nucleotides agree with TRBD2. CDR3 DNA: TGTGCCAGCAGTTATGGCGGGGGGTTTCGGGATGAGCAGTTCTTC. This codes for CASSYGGGFRDEQFF.